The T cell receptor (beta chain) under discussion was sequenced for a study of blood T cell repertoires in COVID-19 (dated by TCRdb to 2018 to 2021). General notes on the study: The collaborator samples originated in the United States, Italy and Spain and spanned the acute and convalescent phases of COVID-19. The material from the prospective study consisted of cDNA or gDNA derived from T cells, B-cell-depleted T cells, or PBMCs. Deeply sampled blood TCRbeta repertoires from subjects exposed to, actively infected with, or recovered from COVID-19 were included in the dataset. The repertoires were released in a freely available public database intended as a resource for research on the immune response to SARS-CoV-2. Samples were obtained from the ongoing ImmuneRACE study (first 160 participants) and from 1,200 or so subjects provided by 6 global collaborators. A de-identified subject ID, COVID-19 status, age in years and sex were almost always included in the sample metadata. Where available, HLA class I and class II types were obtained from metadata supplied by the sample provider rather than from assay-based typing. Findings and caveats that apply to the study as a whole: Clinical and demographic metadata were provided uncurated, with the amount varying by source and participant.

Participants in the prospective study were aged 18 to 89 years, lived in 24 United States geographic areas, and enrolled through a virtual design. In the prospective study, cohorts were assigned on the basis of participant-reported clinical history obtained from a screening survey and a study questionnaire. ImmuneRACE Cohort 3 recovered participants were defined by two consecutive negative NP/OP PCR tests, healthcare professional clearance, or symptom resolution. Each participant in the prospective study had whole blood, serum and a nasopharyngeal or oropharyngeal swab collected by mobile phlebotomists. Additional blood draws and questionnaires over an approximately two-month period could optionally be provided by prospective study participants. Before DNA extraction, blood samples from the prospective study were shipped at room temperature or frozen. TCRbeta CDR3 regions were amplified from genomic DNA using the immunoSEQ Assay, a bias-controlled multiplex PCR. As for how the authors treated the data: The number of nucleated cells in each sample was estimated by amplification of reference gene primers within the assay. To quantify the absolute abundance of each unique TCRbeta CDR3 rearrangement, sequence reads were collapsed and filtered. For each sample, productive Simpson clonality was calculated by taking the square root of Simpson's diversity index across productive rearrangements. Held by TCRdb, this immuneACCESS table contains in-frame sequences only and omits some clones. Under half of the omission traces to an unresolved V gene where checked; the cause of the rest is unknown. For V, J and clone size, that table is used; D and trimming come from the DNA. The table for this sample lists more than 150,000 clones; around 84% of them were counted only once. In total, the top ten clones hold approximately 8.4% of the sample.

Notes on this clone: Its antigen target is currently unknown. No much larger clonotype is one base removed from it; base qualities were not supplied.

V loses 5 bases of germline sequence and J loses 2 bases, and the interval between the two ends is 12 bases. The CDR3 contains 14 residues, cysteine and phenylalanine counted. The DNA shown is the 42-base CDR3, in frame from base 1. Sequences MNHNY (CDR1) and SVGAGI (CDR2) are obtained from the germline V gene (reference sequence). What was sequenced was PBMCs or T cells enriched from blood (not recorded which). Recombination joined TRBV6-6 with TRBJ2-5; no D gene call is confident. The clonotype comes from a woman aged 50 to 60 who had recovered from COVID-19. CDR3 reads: CASSMSSGQETQYF. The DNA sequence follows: TGTGCCAGCAGTATGTCGTCGGGTCAAGAGACCCAGTACTTC.